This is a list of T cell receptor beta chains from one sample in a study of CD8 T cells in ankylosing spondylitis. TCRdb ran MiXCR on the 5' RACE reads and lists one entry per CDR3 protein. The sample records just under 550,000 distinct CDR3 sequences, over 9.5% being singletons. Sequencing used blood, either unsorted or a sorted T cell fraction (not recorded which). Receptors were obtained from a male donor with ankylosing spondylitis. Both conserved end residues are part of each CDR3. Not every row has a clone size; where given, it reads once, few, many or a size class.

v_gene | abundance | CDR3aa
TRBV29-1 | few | CSVTKGNYEQYF
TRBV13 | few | CASSSRLGWQYF
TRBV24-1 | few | CATRDRANYGYTF
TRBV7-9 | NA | CASSSRTSGRADTQYF
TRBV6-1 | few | CASIDPPNTEAFF
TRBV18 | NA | CASFHQASGTNLYNEQFF
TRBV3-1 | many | CASSQARTGEETQYF
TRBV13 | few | CASSKGLAGGFPDTQYF
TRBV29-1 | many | CSVDSQSNTEAFF
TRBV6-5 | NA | CASTLGLRETQYF
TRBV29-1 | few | CSSQVAGYGYTF
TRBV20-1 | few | CSARTSGSNEQFF
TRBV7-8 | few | CASSLDRPGSTDTQYF
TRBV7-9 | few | CASSLGGQLYEQYF
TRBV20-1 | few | CSAKGQGGITEAFF
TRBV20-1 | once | CSARDGTGNEKLFF
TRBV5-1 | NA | CASSWQGLQDTQYF